This T cell receptor (beta chain) came from a study of T cells of healthy individuals. In TCRdb, the 5' RACE reads were re-called with MiXCR into one record per CDR3 protein. The data hold 90,000 to 100,000 distinct CDR3 sequences, with roughly 18% observed a single time. Unmatched junction bases numbered 4, after V lost 4 bases and J lost 2 bases. Per germline, CDR1 SEHNR and CDR2 FQNEAQ (reference sequence). The CDR3 has 14 residues. The sample holds many counts of this clonotype. This clonotype was obtained from a human donor in good health. The V gene is TRBV7-9, the J gene TRBJ2-7, with 8 bases that match TRBD1. This CDR3 reads CASSYRDRTYEQYF. Written as DNA, the CDR3 is TGTGCCAGCAGCTACCGGGACAGGACCTACGAGCAGTACTTC.